These 30 T cell receptor beta chains were all obtained from the same sample, sequenced in a study of blood T cell repertoires in COVID-19. This table comes from immunoSEQ multiplex PCR, and its TCRdb copy is limited to in-frame clones, with some not included. The table includes 150,000 or so clones, 85% to 90% detected once. The sequenced sample was peripheral blood. These receptors were collected from a man between 18 and 35 years old with COVID-19, enrolled during active disease.

The V call is TRBV10-3, the J call TRBJ2-2; D is unresolved. The germline V gene has CDR1 ENHRY and CDR2 SYGVKD. The germline V and J ends were trimmed by 0 bases and 4 bases, with 15 bases remaining between them. The length of the CDR3 is 17 residues. The CDR3 DNA reads as TGTGCCATCAGTGAGTCGTTGTTCTCCTCCGGCACCGGGGAGCTGTTTTTT. Protein product: CAISESLFSSGTGELFF.

The V call is TRBV7-9, the J call TRBJ2-2, with TRBD2 as a possible D gene (5 bases). The V gene's germline CDR1 is SEHNR and CDR2 FQNEAQ (reference sequence). The CDR3 runs to 16 residues. The V end lost 5 bases, the J end lost 1 base, and 14 bases lay between the germline ends. CDR3 sequence: CASSAPSGLNTGELFF. The DNA for the CDR3 is TGTGCCAGCAGCGCCCCGAGCGGTCTGAACACCGGGGAGCTGTTTTTT.

The chain has TRBV7-2 and TRBJ1-1, with D maybe TRBD1 (6 bases). Trimming took off 4 bases at V and 1 base at J, with 7 bases between the two ends. The CDR3 contains 13 residues. Germline V gene data show CDR1 as SGHTA and CDR2 as FQGNSA. The CDR3 nucleotides read TGTGCCAGCAGCTCGGACAGGAACACTGAAGCTTTCTTT. Encoded protein: CASSSDRNTEAFF.

The chain links TRBV2 to TRBJ2-7, with 8 bases fitting TRBD2. After removal of 6 bases from V and 4 bases from J, the junction contained 14 bases not matched to a gene. This CDR3 comprises 16 residues. CDR1 SNHLY and CDR2 FYNNEI come from the germline V gene. CDR3 nucleotide sequence: TGTGCCAGCAGAAGAGGTAGCGGGACGGCTTATTACGAGCAGTACTTC. It translates to CASRRGSGTAYYEQYF. The full variable domain, completed using reference TRBV2 and TRBJ2-7, is EPEVTQTPSHQVTQMGQEVILRCVPISNHLYFYWYRQILGQKVEFLVSFYNNEISEKSEIFDDQFSVERPDGSNFTLKIRSTKLEDSAMYFCASRRGSGTAYYEQYFGPGTRLTVT.

This rearrangement joins TRBV5-1 to TRBJ2-1, with TRBD2 identical over 10 bases. CDR3 size: 15 residues. The trim removed 4 bases at V and 5 bases at J, leaving 6 bases unmatched. Per the germline V gene, CDR1 is SGHRS and CDR2 is YFSETQ. This chain's CDR3 is CASSPSGLAHNEQFF. The CDR3 bases are TGCGCCAGCAGCCCCTCGGGACTAGCGCACAATGAGCAGTTCTTC.

The genes are TRBV2 and TRBJ2-3; a weak D match, TRBD2 (6 bases). The CDR3 consists of 14 residues. Trimming took off 4 bases at V and 4 bases at J, with 12 bases between the two ends. Germline CDR1 is SNHLY and CDR2 is FYNNEI. The CDR3 DNA follows: TGTGCCAGCAGTGGATACGGGAGCGCAGATACGCAGTATTTT. Its translation is CASSGYGSADTQYF. Based on the CDR3 plus reference TRBV2 and TRBJ2-3, the full variable domain is EPEVTQTPSHQVTQMGQEVILRCVPISNHLYFYWYRQILGQKVEFLVSFYNNEISEKSEIFDDQFSVERPDGSNFTLKIRSTKLEDSAMYFCASSGYGSADTQYFGPGTRLTVL.

The rearrangement joins TRBV20-1 to TRBJ1-3; D not certain. The CDR3 spans 11 residues. V lost 4 bases and J lost 3, with 4 bases in between. Germline V gene data show CDR1 as DFQATT and CDR2 as SNEGSKA (reference sequence). The CDR3 sequence: CSAIYGNTIYF. The CDR3 DNA follows: TGCAGTGCTATATATGGAAACACCATATATTTT.

Judged by abundance, this clone is medium-sized. The V call is TRBV25-1, the J call TRBJ1-6, with 7 positions matching TRBD1. Trimming at V came to 6 bases and at J to 9 bases, leaving 8 bases not matched to a gene. Germline loops: CDR1 MGHDK, CDR2 SYGVNS. This CDR3 is built from 14 residues. The CDR3 reads CASSWDRDTSPLHF. The CDR3 DNA is TGTGCCAGCAGCTGGGACAGAGACACTTCACCCCTCCACTTT.

V gene TRBV29-1 combines with J gene TRBJ2-7; TRBD1 might be the D (5 bases). The CDR3 contains 14 residues. The germline gives CDR1 SQVTM, CDR2 ANQGSEA. V was shortened by 7 bases and J by 0 bases, with 16 bases between the two germline ends. The CDR3 region has the DNA TGCAGCGCCGTGGGGCAGGTGAACTCCTACGAGCAGTACTTC. Translated: CSAVGQVNSYEQYF.

This sequence joins TRBV21-1 and TRBJ2-7; the table's D call of TRBD1 was not tested on the DNA. TRBV21-1 is tagged as a pseudogene. CDR3 size: 13 residues. DNA of the CDR3: TGTGCCAGCAGGACAGGGTCCGCCTACGAGCAGTACTTC. Translating gives CASRTGSAYEQYF.

This chain joins TRBV12-3 or TRBV12-4 and TRBJ2-3, with D tentatively TRBD2 (5 bases). The CDR3 totals 13 residues. V was trimmed by 3 bases and J by 6 bases, leaving 10 bases between them. CDR3 nucleotides: TGTGCCAGCAGTTTCTGGTCGGGGGATACGCAGTATTTT. Translated, it gives CASSFWSGDTQYF.

The rearrangement joins TRBV2 to TRBJ2-7; no clear D. V shed 3 bases and J shed 1 base, with 7 bases lying between them. The CDR3 runs to 13 residues. The germline V gene encodes CDR1 SNHLY and CDR2 FYNNEI. This CDR3 reads CASSDLGSYEQYF. CDR3 in DNA: TGTGCCAGCAGTGATCTCGGGTCCTACGAGCAGTACTTC.

The J gene is TRBJ1-1, the V gene TRBV30; TRBD1 aligns across 7 bases. Trimming removed 8 bases from V and 1 base from J; junction bases left unmatched: 7. The CDR3 runs to 13 residues. Looked up from germline, CDR1 is GTSNPN and CDR2 is SVGIG (reference sequence). The CDR3 DNA reads TGTGCCCGAAGACAGGGACCGAACACTGAAGCTTTCTTT. This encodes CARRQGPNTEAFF.

This clone was recorded only once. V gene TRBV27 combines with J gene TRBJ2-1; 7 bases align to TRBD2. CDR3 length equals 14 residues. V lost 4 bases to trimming and J lost 9 bases; unmatched junction nucleotides: 9. Germline loops: CDR1 MNHEY, CDR2 SMNVEV (reference sequence). CDR3 amino acids: CASSSGRHYIEQFF. In nucleotides, the CDR3 is TGTGCCAGCAGTTCCGGGAGGCACTATATTGAGCAGTTCTTC.

This chain connects TRBV25-1 to TRBJ2-7; D is undetermined. Per germline, CDR1 MGHDK and CDR2 SYGVNS. CDR3 length equals 14 residues. The V gene lost 1 base and the J gene lost 0 bases, with 7 bases spanning the gap. The CDR3 protein is CASSELGSSYEQYF. The CDR3, as DNA: TGTGCCAGCAGTGAATTGGGCAGCTCCTACGAGCAGTACTTC.

The chain has TRBV25-1 and TRBJ2-3, with TRBD2 matching over 7 bases. The CDR3 sequence is 16 residues long. The V gene's germline CDR1 is MGHDK and CDR2 SYGVNS. Losses at the gene ends were 7 bases for V and 4 bases for J; bases not matched to a gene: 14. Here the CDR3 DNA reads TGTGCCAGCATGGGGGGGACGCCTCGTGGCCCAGATACGCAGTATTTT. This codes for CASMGGTPRGPDTQYF.

This chain links TRBV7-8 with TRBJ2-1, with 7 bases that match TRBD1. Trimming took 4 bases from V and 0 from J; bases not matched to a gene: 6. This CDR3 contains 16 residues. Germline V gives CDR1 SGHVS, CDR2 FQNEAQ. Here the CDR3 DNA reads TGTGCCAGCAGCTCGTTCAGGGGGATCTCCTACAATGAGCAGTTCTTC. Translation gives CASSSFRGISYNEQFF.

CDR3 DNA: TGTGCCAGCAGCGTAGCGGGCAGGGGGTTGACAGATACGCAGTATTTT. It yields the protein CASSVAGRGLTDTQYF. V is TRBV9 and J is TRBJ2-3; TRBD1 matches at 7 bases. Germline-derived CDR1 and CDR2 are SGDLS and YYNGEE. The CDR3 is 16 residues long. The ends lost 0 bases at V and 3 bases at J; junction bases unmatched: 7.

The chain joins TRBV11-2 to TRBJ2-7; TRBD2 matches at 15 bases. Germline-derived CDR1 and CDR2 are SGHAT and FQNNGV. The length of the CDR3 is 15 residues. After removal of 6 bases from V and 4 bases from J, the junction contained 4 bases not matched to a gene. The CDR3 spells CASRRTSGRVYEQYF. The CDR3 nucleotides read TGTGCCAGCAGACGGACTAGCGGGAGGGTGTACGAGCAGTACTTC.

The chain links TRBV28 to TRBJ1-5; 9 positions agree with TRBD1. CDR3 length: 15 amino acids. Per germline, CDR1 MDHEN and CDR2 SYDVKM. The ends lost 6 bases at V and 5 bases at J; junction bases unmatched: 8. The CDR3 DNA sequence: TGTGCCAGCAGATCGGACAGGGGAGGTTATCAGCCCCAGCATTTT. As protein: CASRSDRGGYQPQHF.

V and J are TRBV12-3 or TRBV12-4 and TRBJ2-7, with D unclear. The CDR3 length is 12 residues. V gave up 2 bases and J gave up 9 bases, with 11 bases separating them. CDR3 in amino acids: CASSLRRSRQYF. The CDR3 DNA is TGTGCCAGCAGTTTAAGAAGAAGTAGGCAGTACTTC.

The chain combines TRBV28 with TRBJ2-2; TRBD1 might be the D (6 bases). Germline-derived CDR1 and CDR2 are MDHEN and SYDVKM. The V end was cut by 3 bases, the J end by 1 base, with 9 bases between. The CDR3 covers 15 residues. CDR3 sequence reads: CASSFQGWNTGELFF. The CDR3 DNA sequence: TGTGCCAGCAGTTTCCAGGGGTGGAACACCGGGGAGCTGTTTTTT.

The gene calls are TRBV27 and TRBJ2-4; possible D gene TRBD2, 5 bases. The CDR3 has 18 amino acids. CDR1 and CDR2 (germline): MNHEY, SMNVEV (reference sequence). Trimming pared 6 bases from V and 1 base from J, leaving 22 bases between. CDR3 in amino acids: CASSIWAGVGRAKNIQYF. The CDR3 coding sequence is TGTGCCAGCAGCATCTGGGCCGGGGTGGGTCGGGCCAAAAACATTCAGTACTTC.

A word on this clone: Relative to the germline gene, one junction end is altered; a read error may explain this. V and J are TRBV7-3 and TRBJ2-3; 12 bases agree with TRBD2. Germline loops: CDR1 SGHTA, CDR2 FQGTGA. This CDR3 has 17 amino acids. This chain's CDR3 is CASSVTSGRTPPDTQYF. The CDR3 nucleotides read TGTGCCAGCAGCGTAACTAGCGGGAGGACCCCGCCCGATACGCAGTATTTT. The whole variable domain, remainder taken from reference TRBV7-3 and TRBJ2-3, is GAGVSQTPSNKVTEKGKYVELRCDPISGHTALYWYRQSLGQGPEFLIYFQGTGAADDSGLPNDRFFAVRPEGSVSTLKIQRTERGDSAVYLCASSVTSGRTPPDTQYFGPGTRLTVL.

The rearrangement uses TRBV29-1 and TRBJ2-3, with 7 bases fitting TRBD1. The ends lost 5 bases at V and 8 bases at J; junction bases unmatched: 10. The germline gives CDR1 SQVTM, CDR2 ANQGSEA. The length of the CDR3 is 13 residues. CDR3 sequence (DNA): TGCAGCGTTCTCTCTCCTACAGGGGCTACGCAGTATTTT. It codes for CSVLSPTGATQYF.

This sequence joins TRBV30 and TRBJ1-3; D might be TRBD1 (6 bases). Germline CDR1 is GTSNPN and CDR2 is SVGIG (reference sequence). The length of the CDR3 is 14 residues. V shed 4 bases and J shed 1 base, with 11 bases lying between them. DNA of the CDR3: TGTGCCTGGAAGGTGGGGGCGTCTGGAAACACCATATATTTT. Residues: CAWKVGASGNTIYF.

The V and J genes are TRBV5-6 and TRBJ1-2; D is possibly TRBD1 (5 bases). The length of the CDR3 is 15 residues. Germline CDR1 is SGHDT and CDR2 is YYEEEE. Trimming cost V 4 bases and J 8 bases, with 21 bases left between them. Written as DNA, the CDR3 is TGTGCCAGCAGCCAGTGGGGGGTCTTAGGCTACGGCTACACCTTC. Residues: CASSQWGVLGYGYTF.

The chain uses TRBV7-9 and TRBJ2-2; the match to TRBD2 covers 7 bases. The CDR3 consists of 16 residues. Germline loops: CDR1 SEHNR, CDR2 FQNEAQ (reference sequence). The V and J ends lost 4 bases and 3 bases, in that order; junction bases with no gene match: 8. In DNA, the CDR3 is TGTGCCAGCAGCTATGAGGGAGCGGGGTACACCGGGGAGCTGTTTTTT. This sequence encodes CASSYEGAGYTGELFF. The variable domain in full, completed from reference TRBV7-9 and TRBJ2-2, reads DTGVSQNPRHKITKRGQNVTFRCDPISEHNRLYWYRQTLGQGPEFLTYFQNEAQLEKSRLLSDRFSAERPKGSFSTLEIQRTEQGDSAMYLCASSYEGAGYTGELFFGEGSRLTVL.

V is TRBV18 and J is TRBJ2-1; 14 nucleotides line up with TRBD2. The CDR3 has 15 amino acids. J gave up 7 bases and V 5 bases, and 4 bases lay outside the gene matches. Germline V gene sequence: CDR1 KGHSH, CDR2 LQKENI. The CDR3 reads CASSSGLAGVNEQFF. In nucleotides, the CDR3 is TGTGCCAGCTCATCGGGACTAGCGGGAGTGAATGAGCAGTTCTTC.

The chain is built from TRBV5-1 and TRBJ2-3; 14 bases are a match to TRBD2. V was pared by 4 bases and J by 4 bases, with 5 bases of the junction left unmatched. CDR1 SGHRS and CDR2 YFSETQ come from the germline V gene. The CDR3 is 16 amino acids. The CDR3 sequence: CASSPGLAGVADTQYF. CDR3 DNA: TGCGCCAGCAGCCCGGGACTAGCGGGAGTGGCAGATACGCAGTATTTT. Full variable domain (missing parts from reference TRBV5-1 and TRBJ2-3): KAGVTQTPRYLIKTRGQQVTLSCSPISGHRSVSWYQQTPGQGLQFLFEYFSETQRNKGNFPGRFSGRQFSNSRSEMNVSTLELGDSALYLCASSPGLAGVADTQYFGPGTRLTVL.